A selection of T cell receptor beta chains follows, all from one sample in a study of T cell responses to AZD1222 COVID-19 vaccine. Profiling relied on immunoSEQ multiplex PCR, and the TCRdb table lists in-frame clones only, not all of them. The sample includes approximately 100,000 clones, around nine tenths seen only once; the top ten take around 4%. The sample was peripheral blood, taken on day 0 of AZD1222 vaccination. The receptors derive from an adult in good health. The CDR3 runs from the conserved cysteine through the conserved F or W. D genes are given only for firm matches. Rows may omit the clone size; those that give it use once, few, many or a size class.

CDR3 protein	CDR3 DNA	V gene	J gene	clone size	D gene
CASSTRTGIGEKLFF	TGTGCCAGTAGTACCCGGACAGGGATCGGAGAAAAACTGTTTTTT	TRBV19	TRBJ1-4	once	TRBD1
CASTRDYSYNSPLHF	TGTGCCAGCACCCGAGATTACTCCTATAATTCACCCCTCCACTTT	TRBV6-5	TRBJ1-6	once	-
CASSGQGADTEAFF	TGTGCCAGCAGCGGACAGGGGGCGGACACTGAAGCTTTCTTT	TRBV6-5	TRBJ1-1	-	TRBD1
CASSDSWDRGGNQPQHF	TGTGCCAGCAGCGATTCCTGGGACAGGGGAGGCAATCAGCCCCAGCATTTT	TRBV13	TRBJ1-5	once	TRBD1
CASSEGNQPQHF	TGCGCCAGCAGTGAAGGGAATCAGCCCCAGCATTTT	TRBV10-1	TRBJ1-5	-	-
CASSDRVAPLHF	TGTGCCAGCAGTGACAGGGTGGCACCCCTCCACTTT	TRBV28	TRBJ1-6	once	TRBD1
CASSVQGSPLSGNTIYF	TGTGCCAGCAGCGTTCAGGGTTCCCCCCTCTCTGGAAACACCATATATTTT	TRBV9	TRBJ1-3	once	-
CASTGAPFPYEQYF	TGTGCCAGCACCGGGGCCCCATTCCCCTACGAGCAGTACTTC	TRBV6-5	TRBJ2-7	-	-
CASSLEGQSTGELFF	TGCGCCAGCAGCTTGGAAGGGCAGTCGACCGGGGAGCTGTTTTTT	TRBV5-1	TRBJ2-2	-	-
CASSFWGESTDTQYF	TGTGCCAGCAGCTTCTGGGGGGAGAGCACAGATACGCAGTATTTT	TRBV7-3	TRBJ2-3	-	-
CASSPGTHGQETQYF	TGTGCCAGCAGCCCCGGGACCCACGGCCAAGAGACCCAGTACTTC	TRBV28	TRBJ2-5	-	-
CASSPRQGDTEAFF	TGTGCCAGTAGTCCAAGACAGGGCGACACTGAAGCTTTCTTT	TRBV19	TRBJ1-1	once	TRBD1
CASSEDYGQRYGEQYF	TGTGCCAGCAGTGAGGACTACGGGCAGAGGTACGGAGAGCAGTACTTC	TRBV2	TRBJ2-7	-	-
CASIMEYSGNTIYF	TGTGCCAGCATAATGGAATACTCTGGAAACACCATATATTTT	TRBV6-5	TRBJ1-3	-	-
CASSDSQGADTQYF	TGTGCCAGCAGTGACTCACAGGGGGCAGATACGCAGTATTTT	TRBV6-4	TRBJ2-3	few	TRBD1
CASSFVSIRTYGYTF	TGTGCCAGCAGCTTCGTTTCTATCAGGACCTATGGCTACACCTTC	TRBV5-4	TRBJ1-2	-	-
CASSPGGTGAQMNGYTF	TGTGCCAGCAGCCCCGGAGGGACAGGGGCGCAGATGAATGGCTACACCTTC	TRBV7-2	TRBJ1-2	-	TRBD1
CAWGRGQGGYTF	TGTGCCTGGGGTCGGGGGCAGGGTGGCTACACCTTC	TRBV30	TRBJ1-2	-	-
CASRPTTSSYNEQFF	TGTGCCAGCAGACCGACTACCAGCTCCTACAATGAGCAGTTCTTC	TRBV7-2	TRBJ2-1	-	-
CASRGRAQGWHEQYF	TGTGCCAGCAGGGGCCGGGCACAGGGGTGGCACGAGCAGTACTTC	TRBV6-5	TRBJ2-7	-	TRBD1
CASSQPGGPPYEQYF	TGTGCCAGCAGCCAGCCAGGGGGCCCCCCTTACGAGCAGTACTTC	TRBV4-2	TRBJ2-7	few	TRBD1
CASSTAGSGTEAFF	TGTGCCAGTAGCACGGCAGGGTCGGGCACTGAAGCTTTCTTT	TRBV19	TRBJ1-1	once	-
CASRVMDEQYF	TGTGCCAGCAGGGTCATGGACGAGCAGTACTTC	TRBV2	TRBJ2-7	-	-
CASTSRGSDRVYGYTF	TGTGCCAGTACCTCCAGGGGGTCCGACAGGGTATATGGCTACACCTTC	TRBV19	TRBJ1-2	-	TRBD1
CASSDTGHYSNQPQHF	TGCGCCAGCAGTGATACAGGACATTATAGCAATCAGCCCCAGCATTTT	TRBV10-2	TRBJ1-5	-	-
CAISESRADTEAFF	TGTGCCATCAGTGAGTCGAGGGCGGACACTGAAGCTTTCTTT	TRBV10-3	TRBJ1-1	-	-
CASSLDWGGRDGYTF	TGTGCCAGCAGCTTAGATTGGGGGGGCAGGGATGGCTACACCTTC	TRBV11-2	TRBJ1-2	-	-
CASSHHGTSQDEQFF	TGCGCCAGCAGCCACCACGGGACTAGCCAGGATGAGCAGTTCTTC	TRBV4-1	TRBJ2-1	-	TRBD2
CASSESNRAGAFF	TGTGCCAGCAGTGAAAGTAACAGGGCGGGAGCTTTCTTT	TRBV6-1	TRBJ1-1	-	-
CASSFPWWRGGKNEQFF	TGTGCCAGCAGCTTTCCGTGGTGGCGGGGGGGCAAAAATGAGCAGTTCTTC	TRBV5-6	TRBJ2-1	-	TRBD2
CASSEHSLNSPLHF	TGTGCCAGCAGCGAGCACAGCTTAAATTCACCCCTCCACTTT	TRBV25-1	TRBJ1-6	once	-
CASSQEVVGINYGYTF	TGCGCCAGCAGCCAAGAGGTCGTCGGAATCAACTATGGCTACACCTTC	TRBV4-1	TRBJ1-2	-	-
CASSSPNTEAFF	TGTGCCAGCAGCTCCCCGAACACTGAAGCTTTCTTT	TRBV7-6	TRBJ1-1	-	-
CASSPTGATNEKLFF	TGTGCCAGCAGTCCCACCGGTGCAACTAATGAAAAACTGTTTTTT	TRBV28	TRBJ1-4	-	-
CASSGRGNQPQHF	TGTGCCAGCTCCGGACGGGGGAATCAGCCCCAGCATTTT	TRBV7-2	TRBJ1-5	-	-
CASSSGGEGLGEKLFF	TGCGCCAGCAGCTCAGGGGGCGAAGGGCTCGGCGAAAAACTGTTTTTT	TRBV5-1	TRBJ1-4	-	TRBD1
CASSLSSGIQETQYF	TGTGCCAGCAGTTTATCTAGCGGGATACAAGAGACCCAGTACTTC	TRBV28	TRBJ2-5	-	TRBD2
CASSPWTGYNQPQHF	TGTGCCAGCAGCCCCTGGACAGGGTACAATCAGCCCCAGCATTTT	TRBV7-8	TRBJ1-5	-	TRBD1
CASSLDMSGANVLTF	TGTGCCAGCAGCTTAGACATGTCTGGGGCCAACGTCCTGACTTTC	TRBV5-4	TRBJ2-6	-	-
CASSALQGADTGELFF	TGTGCCAGCAGTGCCCTACAGGGGGCCGACACCGGGGAGCTGTTTTTT	TRBV6-4	TRBJ2-2	once	TRBD1
CASSPRTGGELFF	TGTGCCAGCAGCCCCCGGACAGGTGGGGAGCTGTTTTTT	TRBV4-2	TRBJ2-2	-	TRBD1
CASSLEGFLSGGAYEQYF	TGCGCCAGCAGCTTAGAGGGGTTCCTAAGCGGGGGGGCCTACGAGCAGTACTTC	TRBV5-1	TRBJ2-7	-	TRBD2
CASSRDPSLDTQYF	TGTGCCAGCAGCCGGGACCCCTCCTTAGATACGCAGTATTTT	TRBV5-5	TRBJ2-3	-	-
CASSPVDRGYTF	TGTGCCAGCAGCCCAGTCGACCGGGGCTACACCTTC	TRBV9	TRBJ1-2	few	-
CASSYSQQMNTEAFF	TGTGCCAGCAGTTACTCGCAACAGATGAACACTGAAGCTTTCTTT	TRBV6-6	TRBJ1-1	-	-
CASSIRAQPQHF	TGTGCCAGCAGCATCCGGGCCCAGCCCCAGCATTTT	TRBV5-6	TRBJ1-5	-	-
CSGDGFLGNTEAFF	TGCAGCGGCGACGGGTTTCTGGGGAACACTGAAGCTTTCTTT	TRBV29-1	TRBJ1-1	-	-
CASSIQGGPETQYF	TGCGCCAGCAGCATACAGGGAGGGCCGGAGACCCAGTACTTC	TRBV5-1	TRBJ2-5	-	-
CASSEIGNGIPGELFF	TGCGCCAGCAGTGAGATCGGGAACGGAATACCCGGGGAGCTGTTTTTT	TRBV10-1	TRBJ2-2	-	-
CASSVVPAGWAGELFF	TGTGCCAGCAGCGTAGTTCCAGCGGGGTGGGCCGGGGAGCTGTTTTTT	TRBV9	TRBJ2-2	-	TRBD2
CASSLDTGALEAFF	TGCGCCAGCAGCTTGGATACAGGGGCGCTTGAAGCTTTCTTT	TRBV5-1	TRBJ1-1	-	TRBD1
CASSFRTSQGFPDTQYF	TGTGCCAGCAGCTTTCGTACTAGCCAGGGCTTCCCAGATACGCAGTATTTT	TRBV12-1	TRBJ2-3	-	-
CASSQALTGANSPLHF	TGTGCCAGCAGCCAGGCCCTGACAGGGGCTAATTCACCCCTCCACTTT	TRBV3-1/TRBV3-2	TRBJ1-6	-	TRBD1